This T cell receptor (beta chain) comes out of a study of cytomegalovirus exposure and HLA in healthy donors. Study results and caveats: A later analysis reportedly found fewer N-insertions in an Asian-associated ancestry cluster than the roughly 670-donor mean. Diagnosis of cytomegalovirus status made by the classifier reportedly showed high specificity and sensitivity.

Points on this clone: The antigen remains undetermined.

It was with 60 Vbeta and 13 Jbeta primers that the PCR ran. In the authors' methods: Tens of millions of unique TCR beta chains, 9 million to 11 million shared, were counted in a later analysis. Assay: immunoSEQ multiplex PCR; the TCRdb copy retains only in-frame clones and omits some. The V and J calls and clone size were taken over from that table, and D and trimming were inferred from the DNA. The table shows about 120,000 clones, with nearly 75% occurring only once. Healthy bone marrow donors formed the donor group. With V trimmed by 1 base and J by 9 bases, 8 bases remained unmatched. Germline values: CDR1 SGHTA, CDR2 FQGNSA. CDR3 size: 16 residues.

This receptor was obtained from a man aged 25-45 years in good health and CMV-seropositive. The chain is built from TRBV7-2 and TRBJ2-1, with 11 positions matching TRBD2. The sequencing sample was made of PBMCs. This CDR3 is CASSLELAGGGSEQFF. CDR3 DNA: TGTGCCAGCAGCTTAGAGCTAGCGGGGGGCGGGAGTGAGCAGTTCTTC.